The sequence of this TCR beta chain was determined in a study of OX40 agonist ivuxolimab in advanced cancers. Study summary: In this cohort, patients received ivuxolimab, an agonistic anti-OX40 (CD134) antibody. Aged 23 to 79 with a mean of 60 years, they were under 85% male. Regarding the study as a whole: Among the lowest peripheral clonal expansion occurred in 0.1-3.0 mg/kg partial responders.

Concerning this clone itself: Its target is unknown.

From germline, CDR1 is SNHLY and CDR2 FYNNEI. Trimming took off 8 bases at V and 4 bases at J, with 11 bases between the two ends. The CDR3 spans 13 residues. Measured with immunoSEQ multiplex PCR; TCRdb has only the in-frame clones, and not every one. The sample records over 80,000 clones, about nine tenths being singletons. Autoimmune disease history or systemic immunosuppression barred patients. The chain is built from TRBV2 and TRBJ2-2, with D hard to call. The starting material was CD4+ or CD8+ T cells sorted from blood, obtained in a trial of the OX40 agonist ivuxolimab. The receptor's source is an adult with an advanced solid tumor such as melanoma, head and neck, liver or kidney cancer. The CDR3 coding sequence is TGTGCCAGCGGTCCGCCGGTCACCGGGGAGCTGTTTTTT. Residues: CASGPPVTGELFF.